A selection of T cell receptor beta chains follows, all from one sample in a study of OX40 agonist ivuxolimab in advanced cancers. Using immunoSEQ multiplex PCR, the repertoire was profiled, and TCRdb retains in-frame clones only, with some absent. The repertoire has over 55,000 clones, around 83% of them found once; the top ten carry around 0.78%. The sample consisted of CD4+ or CD8+ T cells sorted from blood, taken in a trial of the OX40 agonist ivuxolimab. These receptors all come from an adult with an advanced solid tumor such as melanoma, head and neck, liver or kidney cancer. Both conserved end residues are part of each CDR3. A D gene is named only where the DNA matches it firmly. The size entry is marked missing in some rows and otherwise reads once, few, many or a size class.

CDR3	DNA	size	V	D	J	length
CASSLEGGGQGTNTEAFF	TGTGCCAGCAGCTTAGAAGGTGGGGGGCAAGGGACTAACACTGAAGCTTTCTTT	NA	TRBV7-8	NA	TRBJ1-1	18
CASSFTGIEETQYF	TGTGCCAGCAGCTTTACAGGGATCGAAGAGACCCAGTACTTC	NA	TRBV7-9	NA	TRBJ2-5	14
CASSFPGGGSNLRGQYF	TGTGCCAGCAGTTTTCCGGGAGGGGGAAGTAACCTACGAGGGCAGTACTTC	NA	TRBV28	TRBD2	TRBJ2-7	17
CASSSHVAREARETQYF	TGTGCCAGCAGCTCCCATGTAGCCCGGGAGGCCCGGGAGACCCAGTACTTC	once	TRBV27	TRBD2	TRBJ2-5	17
CASSTDRGLVDEQFF	TGTGCCAGTAGTACCGACAGGGGGTTGGTCGATGAGCAGTTCTTC	NA	TRBV19	TRBD1	TRBJ2-1	15
CASKGGVNSNQPQHF	TGTGCCAGCAAGGGGGGAGTCAATAGCAATCAGCCCCAGCATTTT	NA	TRBV6-5	NA	TRBJ1-5	15
CASSPQTYGYTF	TGTGCCAGCAGTCCACAGACATATGGCTACACCTTC	few	TRBV2	NA	TRBJ1-2	12
CASSPTGANYGYTF	TGTGCCAGCAGTCCTACGGGGGCTAACTATGGCTACACCTTC	NA	TRBV28	NA	TRBJ1-2	14
CASRRTRYGNEKLFF	TGTGCCAGCAGACGGACCCGCTACGGGAACGAAAAACTGTTTTTT	once	TRBV2	NA	TRBJ1-4	15
CASSYQANYGYTF	TGTGCCAGCAGTTATCAAGCTAACTATGGCTACACCTTC	NA	TRBV27	NA	TRBJ1-2	13
CASSSPNTGELFF	TGTGCCAGCAGCTCCCCGAACACCGGGGAGCTGTTTTTT	NA	TRBV7-2	NA	TRBJ2-2	13
CASSDRKNTEAFF	TGTGCCAGCAGTGACAGGAAGAACACTGAAGCTTTCTTT	NA	TRBV6-1	NA	TRBJ1-1	13
CASSPGSATAGNTIYF	TGTGCCAGCTCACCGGGCAGCGCAACGGCTGGAAACACCATATATTTT	NA	TRBV18	NA	TRBJ1-3	16
CSVERGIDTQYF	TGCAGCGTTGAAAGGGGGATAGATACGCAGTATTTT	few	TRBV29-1	NA	TRBJ2-3	12
CASSSSRGQTEAFF	TGTGCCAGCAGTTCCTCCCGGGGGCAGACTGAAGCTTTCTTT	NA	TRBV6-5	NA	TRBJ1-1	14
CASAGTDTYNEQFF	TGTGCCAGCGCCGGGACAGATACCTACAATGAGCAGTTCTTC	NA	TRBV28	TRBD1	TRBJ2-1	14